This T cell receptor beta chain comes out of a study of T cell repertoires in cytomegalovirus infection. Via MiXCR, TCRdb re-called the reads, giving one row per CDR3 protein. The table includes about 310,000 distinct CDR3 sequences, around 25% detected once. Overall study findings and caveats: CMV-specific TCR beta clonotypes restricted by HLA-C dominated the ex vivo response.

This clonotype was seen only a few times. What it binds is unknown. CDR3 length equals 15 residues. CDR1 and CDR2 (germline): MNHNS, SASEGT. V was pared by 1 base and J by 9 bases, with 5 bases of the junction left unmatched. The chain has TRBV6-1 and TRBJ2-1; 11 bases map to TRBD2. The origin of this receptor is a human donor in good health (CMV status not recorded). Some clones in this sample may be carry-over from other donors' samples. The specimen comprised cultured PBMCs, sampled from culture after CMV antigen stimulation. The CDR3 loop reads CASSEDSGRAREQFF. The CDR3 nucleotides are TGTGCCAGCAGTGAAGATAGCGGGAGGGCCCGTGAGCAGTTCTTC.